Listed below are T cell receptor beta chains from one sample, sequenced in a study of cytomegalovirus exposure and HLA in healthy donors. Assay: immunoSEQ multiplex PCR; the TCRdb copy retains only in-frame clones and omits some. The sample has around 350,000 clones, about nine tenths seen once; the top ten hold about 0.8%. The source material was PBMCs. Every receptor here comes from a young woman in good health and CMV-seronegative. Each CDR3 is given with its conserved first and last residue. A D gene is named only where the DNA matches it firmly. Not every row has a clone size; where given, it reads once, few, many or a size class.

clone_size	j_call	d_call	v_call	cdr3_nt	cdr3_aa
NA	TRBJ2-6	NA	TRBV11-2	TGTGCCAGCAGCCTCTCAGCGAGGAAATCAACCTCTGGGGCCAACGTCCTGACTTTC	CASSLSARKSTSGANVLTF
NA	TRBJ1-5	NA	TRBV27	TGTGCCAGCTCTGAGTGGGCAGGGAATCAGCCCCAGCATTTT	CASSEWAGNQPQHF
NA	TRBJ1-5	NA	TRBV5-5	TGTGCCAGCAGCTTGGGAATCAGGCCTGATCAGCCCCAGCATTTT	CASSLGIRPDQPQHF
NA	TRBJ2-7	NA	TRBV21-1	TGTGCCAGCAGCGGGACTAGCGGGAGCTCGTACGAGCAGTACTTC	CASSGTSGSSYEQYF
NA	TRBJ1-4	TRBD1	TRBV4-2	TGTGCCAGCAGCCAAGGGGACAGGGTAGGAGAAAAACTGTTTTTT	CASSQGDRVGEKLFF
NA	TRBJ2-1	NA	TRBV5-6	TGTGCCAGCAGCTTGTACCTACCCAACAATGAGCAGTTCTTC	CASSLYLPNNEQFF
few	TRBJ1-1	NA	TRBV28	TGTGCCAGCAGTTTATTCCGAGGGGGAACTGAAGCTTTCTTT	CASSLFRGGTEAFF
NA	TRBJ1-2	NA	TRBV7-9	TGTGCCAGCAGCGACGTTGACAGAAATAACTATGGCTACACCTTC	CASSDVDRNNYGYTF
once	TRBJ1-2	NA	TRBV28	TGTGCCAGCAGTTTACTAACTACAGGCTACACCTTC	CASSLLTTGYTF
NA	TRBJ1-2	NA	TRBV6-1	TGTGCCAGCAGTGAAGAAAGGGGCCGCTATGGCTACACCTTC	CASSEERGRYGYTF
NA	TRBJ1-1	TRBD1	TRBV9	TGTGCCAGCAGCGTAGGGGGACAGCTTCACACTGAAGCTTTCTTT	CASSVGGQLHTEAFF
NA	TRBJ1-1	NA	TRBV7-9	TGTGCCAGCATCGAGACAGGATCGAACACTGAAGCTTTCTTT	CASIETGSNTEAFF
few	TRBJ2-3	TRBD2	TRBV25-1	TGTGCCAGCACCGAATCGGGGGGAGGGCCAGATACGCAGTATTTT	CASTESGGGPDTQYF
NA	TRBJ1-2	NA	TRBV28	TGTGCCAGCAGTCCCTCGGGGTTAGGCGGAGCCTATGGCTACACCTTC	CASSPSGLGGAYGYTF
NA	TRBJ2-3	NA	TRBV30	TGTGCCTGGAGTGACCAGGGAAATACGCAGTATTTT	CAWSDQGNTQYF
NA	TRBJ2-1	TRBD2	TRBV9	TGTGCCAGCAGCGTAGCAGTCGGAGGTGGGACTAGCGAGTGGGTTGAGCAGTTCTTC	CASSVAVGGGTSEWVEQFF
NA	TRBJ2-5	NA	TRBV7-3	TGTGCCAGCAGCTTGTACCACGACTTCCAAGAGACCCAGTACTTC	CASSLYHDFQETQYF
NA	TRBJ2-1	NA	TRBV21-1	TGTGCCAGCATATTGAACTCTAGCGGGGCCTACAATGAGCAGTTCTTC	CASILNSSGAYNEQFF
NA	TRBJ1-2	NA	TRBV9	TGTGCCAGCAGCGTAGGCCAGGGTTCGCCTTCTGGCTACACCTTC	CASSVGQGSPSGYTF
NA	TRBJ1-3	NA	TRBV5-4	TGTGCCAGCAGCTTGGATCGGACAACTGGAAACACCATATATTTT	CASSLDRTTGNTIYF
NA	TRBJ2-1	NA	TRBV15	TGTGCCACCAGCAGAGCGGGGGTACTCAACAATGAGCAGTTCTTC	CATSRAGVLNNEQFF
NA	TRBJ2-1	NA	TRBV27	TGTGCCAGCAGTTTCCGGGAGACCTACAATGAGCAGTTCTTC	CASSFRETYNEQFF
NA	TRBJ2-7	TRBD2	TRBV7-8	TGTGCCAGCAGCCTCGGGAGGATTCTACGCCAGGAGCAGTACTTC	CASSLGRILRQEQYF
NA	TRBJ2-7	TRBD2	TRBV6-6	TGTGCCAGCAGCAGCGGGAGGGTCAGCGAGCAGTACTTC	CASSSGRVSEQYF
NA	TRBJ1-2	TRBD1	TRBV7-9	TGTGCCAGCAGCTTAGCGAGGACAGGGGATATCTATGGCTACACCTTC	CASSLARTGDIYGYTF
NA	TRBJ2-1	TRBD2	TRBV2	TGTGCCAGCAGTTGGGGACTAGCGGGAGGTACGGATGAGCAGTTCTTC	CASSWGLAGGTDEQFF
NA	TRBJ1-5	NA	TRBV2	TGTGCCAGCAGTGCGCGGGGTAGCAGTCGGCCCCAGCATTTT	CASSARGSSRPQHF
NA	TRBJ2-7	TRBD1	TRBV4-1	TGCGCCAGCTCCGGGGACAGGGGGCCCTACGAGCAGTACTTC	CASSGDRGPYEQYF
NA	TRBJ1-1	NA	TRBV5-1	TGCGCCAGCAGCTGGAAGCCCGGGAAGAACACTGAAGCTTTCTTT	CASSWKPGKNTEAFF
NA	TRBJ1-1	TRBD1	TRBV15	TGTGCCACCAGCAGAGATCCAGCAGGGGGCTCCCCCTCCGGCACTGAAGCTTTCTTT	CATSRDPAGGSPSGTEAFF
NA	TRBJ1-2	NA	TRBV7-9	TGTGCCAGCAGCTTAGACAGGGTTGTCTACACCTTC	CASSLDRVVYTF
NA	TRBJ2-7	NA	TRBV1	TGCACCAGCAGCCCACCCTCGACTTGTAGCTACGAGCAGTACTTC	CTSSPPSTCSYEQYF
NA	TRBJ1-5	NA	TRBV2	TGTGCCAGTGGATGGGAGCATCAGCCCCAGCATTTT	CASGWEHQPQHF
NA	TRBJ2-1	TRBD1	TRBV29-1	TGCAGCGTTGAAGGGCAGGGGGTTAACGATGAGCAGTTCTTC	CSVEGQGVNDEQFF
NA	TRBJ1-2	NA	TRBV28	TGTGCCAGCAGTTTATTGGGGGCCTATGGCTACACCTTC	CASSLLGAYGYTF
NA	TRBJ2-7	NA	TRBV6-6	TGTGCCACCAGCATCGCCTTTGTGGGGCCCTACGAGCAGTACTTC	CATSIAFVGPYEQYF
NA	TRBJ2-7	TRBD1	TRBV7-9	TGTGCCAGCAGCCCCAGACAGGGGGGCCACGAGCAGTACTTC	CASSPRQGGHEQYF
NA	TRBJ1-5	TRBD1	TRBV28	TGTGCCAGCAGGGAGTACCGGGACAGGGTTGGGTCAAGGCAGCCCCAGCATTTT	CASREYRDRVGSRQPQHF
NA	TRBJ2-5	NA	TRBV2	TGTGCCAGCAGTGAACAGTTGGAGACCCAGTACTTC	CASSEQLETQYF
NA	TRBJ2-7	NA	TRBV27	TGTGCCAGCAGTTTACTCGGGTACGAGCAGTACTTC	CASSLLGYEQYF
few	TRBJ1-1	NA	TRBV15	TGTGCCACCAGTCCAGACGAGGATGAAGCTTTCTTT	CATSPDEDEAFF
NA	TRBJ2-7	TRBD1	TRBV19	TGTGCCAGTAGTATCGGCAGGGGGCTCGACGAGCAGTACTTC	CASSIGRGLDEQYF
NA	TRBJ1-2	NA	TRBV29-1	TGCAGCGTCGTCGGGGAGAACTATGGCTACACCTTC	CSVVGENYGYTF
NA	TRBJ2-5	NA	TRBV18	TGTGCCAGCTCACGTGCGGTCGGACAACAAGAGACCCAGTACTTC	CASSRAVGQQETQYF
NA	TRBJ1-1	TRBD1	TRBV18	TGTGCCAGCTCACGGGAATCCCAGACAGGGGACACTGAAGCTTTCTTT	CASSRESQTGDTEAFF
NA	TRBJ2-3	NA	TRBV5-4	TGTGCCAGCAGCCGGGAGAGGGGGCGTGCAGATACGCAGTATTTT	CASSRERGRADTQYF
NA	TRBJ2-6	NA	TRBV27	TGTGCCAGCAGTCCTCACAGCGGGGCCAACGTCCTGACTTTC	CASSPHSGANVLTF
NA	TRBJ2-3	TRBD1	TRBV4-1	TGCGCCAGCAGCCACCCGACAGGGACAGATACGCAGTATTTT	CASSHPTGTDTQYF
NA	TRBJ2-7	NA	TRBV9	TGTGCCAGCAGCGGCTCAGGGCCTACAAACTACGAGCAGTACTTC	CASSGSGPTNYEQYF
NA	TRBJ1-2	TRBD1	TRBV11-2	TGTGCCAGCAGCTTAGGCTCCGGGACAGGGGGCCGGTACTATGGCTACACCTTC	CASSLGSGTGGRYYGYTF
NA	TRBJ2-3	NA	TRBV10-1	TGCGCCAGCAGTGAGAGGAGGAACCCCACAGATACGCAGTATTTT	CASSERRNPTDTQYF
NA	TRBJ2-3	NA	TRBV23-1	TGCGCCAGCAGTCAATTTAGAAGAATGGCAGGGGAGTGCGCAGATACGCAGTATTTT	CASSQFRRMAGECADTQYF
NA	TRBJ2-7	TRBD1	TRBV15	TGTGCCACCAGCAGAGAGAGGACGGGACAGGGGTTCTCCGAGCAGTACTTC	CATSRERTGQGFSEQYF
NA	TRBJ1-2	TRBD1	TRBV5-6	TGTGCCAGCCGACAGGGGAGACTTGGTATCTATGGCTACACCTTC	CASRQGRLGIYGYTF
NA	TRBJ2-7	NA	TRBV27	TGTGCCAGCAGTTTATTGGCAGCGGGTGCCTACGAGCAGTACTTC	CASSLLAAGAYEQYF
NA	TRBJ2-7	TRBD2	TRBV7-9	TGTGCCAGCAGCTTAGTCGCGGGGGGGCCCTACGAGCAGTACTTC	CASSLVAGGPYEQYF
NA	TRBJ1-5	NA	TRBV6-1	TGTGCCAGCAGGATGGGGCTTTATAGCAATCAGCCCCAGCATTTT	CASRMGLYSNQPQHF
NA	TRBJ2-1	TRBD1	TRBV7-9	TGTGCCAGCAGCCCCATGCTAGACAGGGGAAATGAGCAGTTCTTC	CASSPMLDRGNEQFF
few	TRBJ1-5	NA	TRBV28	TGTGCCAGCAGTTTGGTAGGGGCAGGGCAGCCCCAGCATTTT	CASSLVGAGQPQHF
once	TRBJ2-1	TRBD2	TRBV11-2	TGTGCCAGCACCTTCGCGGCGGGGGGCTACAATGAGCAGTTCTTC	CASTFAAGGYNEQFF